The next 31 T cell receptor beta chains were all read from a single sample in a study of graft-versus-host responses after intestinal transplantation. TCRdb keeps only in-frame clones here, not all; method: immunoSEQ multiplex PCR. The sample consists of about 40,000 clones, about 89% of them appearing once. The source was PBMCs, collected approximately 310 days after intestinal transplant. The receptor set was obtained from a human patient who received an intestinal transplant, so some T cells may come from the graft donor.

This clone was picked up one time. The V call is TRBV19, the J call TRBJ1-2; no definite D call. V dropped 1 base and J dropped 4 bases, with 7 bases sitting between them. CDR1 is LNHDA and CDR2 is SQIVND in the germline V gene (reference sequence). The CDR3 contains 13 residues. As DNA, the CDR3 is TGTGCCAGTAGTATAGGACTGAGCTATGGCTACACCTTC. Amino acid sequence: CASSIGLSYGYTF.

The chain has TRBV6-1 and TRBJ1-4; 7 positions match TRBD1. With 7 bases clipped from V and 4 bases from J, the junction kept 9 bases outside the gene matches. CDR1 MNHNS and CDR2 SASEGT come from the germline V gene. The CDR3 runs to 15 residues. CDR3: CASTLSGQFNEKLFF. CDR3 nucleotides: TGTGCCAGCACCCTGTCGGGACAGTTTAATGAAAAACTGTTTTTT.

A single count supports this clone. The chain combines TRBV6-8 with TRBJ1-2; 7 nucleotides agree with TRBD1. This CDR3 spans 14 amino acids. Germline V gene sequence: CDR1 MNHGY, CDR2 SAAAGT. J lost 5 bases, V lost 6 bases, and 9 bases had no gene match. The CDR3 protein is CASREQGEKYGYTF. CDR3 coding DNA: TGTGCCAGCAGGGAGCAGGGGGAGAAGTATGGCTACACCTTC.

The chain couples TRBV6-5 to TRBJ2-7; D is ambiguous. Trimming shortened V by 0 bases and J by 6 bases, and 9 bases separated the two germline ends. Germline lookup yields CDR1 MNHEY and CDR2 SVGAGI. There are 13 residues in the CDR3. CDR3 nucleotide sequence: TGTGCCAGCAGTTACTCGAAAGGGTCCGAGCAGTACTTC. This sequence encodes CASSYSKGSEQYF.

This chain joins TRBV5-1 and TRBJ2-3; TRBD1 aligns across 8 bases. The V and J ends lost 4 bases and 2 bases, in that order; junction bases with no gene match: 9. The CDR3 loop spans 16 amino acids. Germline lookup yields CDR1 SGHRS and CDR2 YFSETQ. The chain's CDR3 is CASSQGTGSFTDTQYF. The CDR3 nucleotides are TGCGCCAGCAGCCAAGGGACAGGATCGTTCACAGATACGCAGTATTTT.

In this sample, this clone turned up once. CDR3 sequence reads: CASSPHTISEQYF. CDR3 coding DNA: TGTGCCAGCAGCCCACATACTATATCCGAGCAGTACTTC. The chain has TRBV9 and TRBJ2-7; no reliable D call. This CDR3 has 13 residues. Germline values: CDR1 SGDLS, CDR2 YYNGEE. Trimming took 4 bases from V and 6 from J, leaving 14 bases between them.

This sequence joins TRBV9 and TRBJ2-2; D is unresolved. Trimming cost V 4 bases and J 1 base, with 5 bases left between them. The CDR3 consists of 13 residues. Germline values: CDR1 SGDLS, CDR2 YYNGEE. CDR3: CASSSVNTGELFF. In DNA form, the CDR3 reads TGTGCCAGCAGCTCCGTGAACACCGGGGAGCTGTTTTTT.

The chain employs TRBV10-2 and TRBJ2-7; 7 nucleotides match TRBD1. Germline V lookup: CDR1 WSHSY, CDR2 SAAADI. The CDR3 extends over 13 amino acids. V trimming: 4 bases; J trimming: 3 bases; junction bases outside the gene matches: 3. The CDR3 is CASSVPGGYEQYF. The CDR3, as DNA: TGCGCCAGCAGTGTTCCAGGGGGCTACGAGCAGTACTTC.

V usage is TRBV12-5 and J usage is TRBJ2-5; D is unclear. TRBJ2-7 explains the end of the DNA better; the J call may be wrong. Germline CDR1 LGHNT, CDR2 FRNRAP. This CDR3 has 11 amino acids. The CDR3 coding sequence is TGTGCTAGTGGTTTGGTGGACGAGCAGTACTTC. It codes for CASGLVDEQYF.

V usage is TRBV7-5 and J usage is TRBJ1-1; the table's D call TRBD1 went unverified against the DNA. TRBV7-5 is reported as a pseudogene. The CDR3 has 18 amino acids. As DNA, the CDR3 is TGTGTCAGAAGCGACCTGTTATTTCTAGGGGGCGGGTGGGTTAAAGCTTTCTTT. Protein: CVRSDLLFLGGGWVKAFF.

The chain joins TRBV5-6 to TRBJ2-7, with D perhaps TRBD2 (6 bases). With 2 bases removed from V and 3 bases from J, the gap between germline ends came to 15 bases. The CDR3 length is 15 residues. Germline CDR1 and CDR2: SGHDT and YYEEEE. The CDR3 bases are TGTGCCAGCAGCTTTTCCGGGACTCCTCTCTACGAGCAGTACTTC. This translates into CASSFSGTPLYEQYF.

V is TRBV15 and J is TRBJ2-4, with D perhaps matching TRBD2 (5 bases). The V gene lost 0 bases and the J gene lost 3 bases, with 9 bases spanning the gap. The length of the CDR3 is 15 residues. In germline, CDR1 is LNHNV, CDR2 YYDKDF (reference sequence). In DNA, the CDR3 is TGTGCCACCAGCAGAGATCTGGGGAGCAAAAACATTCAGTACTTC. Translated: CATSRDLGSKNIQYF.

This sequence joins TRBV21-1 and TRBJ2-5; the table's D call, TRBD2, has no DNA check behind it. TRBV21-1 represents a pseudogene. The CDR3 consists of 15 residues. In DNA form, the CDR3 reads TGTGCCAGCAGCAGGGGAGGTAGGAGGCAAGAGACCCAGTACTTC. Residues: CASSRGGRRQETQYF.

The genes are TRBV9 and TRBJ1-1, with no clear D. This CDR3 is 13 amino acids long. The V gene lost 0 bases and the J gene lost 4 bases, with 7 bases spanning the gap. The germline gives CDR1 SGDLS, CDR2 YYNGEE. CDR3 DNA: TGTGCCAGCAGCGTAGCTACGCGCACTGAAGCTTTCTTT. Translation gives CASSVATRTEAFF.

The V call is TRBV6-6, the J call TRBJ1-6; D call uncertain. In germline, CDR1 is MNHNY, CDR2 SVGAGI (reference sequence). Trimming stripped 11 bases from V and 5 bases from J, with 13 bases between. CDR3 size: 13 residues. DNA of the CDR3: TGTGCCCACGGTGGTGGAAATAATTCACCCCTCCACTTT. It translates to CAHGGGNNSPLHF.

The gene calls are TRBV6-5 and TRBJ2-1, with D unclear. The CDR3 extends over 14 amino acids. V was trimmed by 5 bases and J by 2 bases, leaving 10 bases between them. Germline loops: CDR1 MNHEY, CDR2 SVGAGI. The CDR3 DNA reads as TGTGCCAGCAGTCTATCGGCCCCCTACAATGAGCAGTTCTTC. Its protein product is CASSLSAPYNEQFF.

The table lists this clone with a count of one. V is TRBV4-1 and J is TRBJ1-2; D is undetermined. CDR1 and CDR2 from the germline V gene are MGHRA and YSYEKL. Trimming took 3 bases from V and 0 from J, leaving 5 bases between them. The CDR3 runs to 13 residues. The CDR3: CASSQYSNYGYTF. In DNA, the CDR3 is TGCGCCAGCAGCCAGTACTCTAACTATGGCTACACCTTC.

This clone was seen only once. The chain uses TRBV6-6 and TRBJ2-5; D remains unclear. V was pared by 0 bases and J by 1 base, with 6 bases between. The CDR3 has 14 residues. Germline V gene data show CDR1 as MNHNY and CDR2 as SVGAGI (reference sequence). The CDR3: CASSYSGPQETQYF. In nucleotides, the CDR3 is TGTGCCAGCAGTTACTCTGGGCCCCAAGAGACCCAGTACTTC.

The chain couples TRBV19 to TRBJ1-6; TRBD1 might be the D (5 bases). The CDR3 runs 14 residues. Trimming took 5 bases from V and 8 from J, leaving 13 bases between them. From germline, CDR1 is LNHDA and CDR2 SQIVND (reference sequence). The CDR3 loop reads CASSVRGWDSPLHF. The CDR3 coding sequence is TGTGCCAGTAGTGTAAGGGGCTGGGATTCACCCCTCCACTTT.

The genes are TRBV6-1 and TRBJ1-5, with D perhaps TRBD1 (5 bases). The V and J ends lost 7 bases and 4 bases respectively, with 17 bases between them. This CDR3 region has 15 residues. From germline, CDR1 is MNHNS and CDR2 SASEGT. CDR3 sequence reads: CASTSYRGGNQPQHF. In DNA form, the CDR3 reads TGTGCCAGCACCAGCTATAGGGGAGGGAATCAGCCCCAGCATTTT.

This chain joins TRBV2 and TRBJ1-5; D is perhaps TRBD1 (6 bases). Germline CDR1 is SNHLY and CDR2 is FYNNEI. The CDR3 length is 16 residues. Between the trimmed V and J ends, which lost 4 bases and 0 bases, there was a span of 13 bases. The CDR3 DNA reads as TGTGCCAGCAGTGGGGGGGCGGTCTCTAGCAATCAGCCCCAGCATTTT. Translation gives CASSGGAVSSNQPQHF.

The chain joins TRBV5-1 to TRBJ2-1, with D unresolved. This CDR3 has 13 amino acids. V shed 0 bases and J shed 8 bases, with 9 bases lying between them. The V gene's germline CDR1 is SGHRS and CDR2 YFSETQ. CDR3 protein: CASSLAGLDEQFF. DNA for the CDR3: TGCGCCAGCAGCTTGGCGGGCCTGGATGAGCAGTTCTTC.

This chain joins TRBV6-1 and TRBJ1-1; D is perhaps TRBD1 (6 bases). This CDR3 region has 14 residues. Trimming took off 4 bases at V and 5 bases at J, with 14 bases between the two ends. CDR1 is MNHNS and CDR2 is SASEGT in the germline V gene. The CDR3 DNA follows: TGTGCCAGCAGTGGTAGGGGGAAGATAACTGAAGCTTTCTTT. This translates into CASSGRGKITEAFF.

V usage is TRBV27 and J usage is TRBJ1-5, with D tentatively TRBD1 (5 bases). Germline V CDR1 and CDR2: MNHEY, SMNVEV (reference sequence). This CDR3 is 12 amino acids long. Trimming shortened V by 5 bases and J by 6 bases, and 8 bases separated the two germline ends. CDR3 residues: CASSPRGQPQHF. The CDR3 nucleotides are TGTGCCAGCAGTCCTAGGGGTCAGCCCCAGCATTTT.

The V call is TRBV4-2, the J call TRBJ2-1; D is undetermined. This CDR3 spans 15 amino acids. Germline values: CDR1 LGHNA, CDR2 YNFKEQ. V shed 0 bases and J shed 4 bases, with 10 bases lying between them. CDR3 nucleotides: TGTGCCAGCAGCCAAGAAGTCCAGGCTTACAATGAGCAGTTCTTC. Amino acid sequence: CASSQEVQAYNEQFF.

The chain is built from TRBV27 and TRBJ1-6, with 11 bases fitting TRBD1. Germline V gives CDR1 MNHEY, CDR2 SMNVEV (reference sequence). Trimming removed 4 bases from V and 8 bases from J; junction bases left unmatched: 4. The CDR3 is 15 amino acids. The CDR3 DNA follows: TGTGCCAGCAGTTGGGGGACAGGGGGGGATTCACCCCTCCACTTT. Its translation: CASSWGTGGDSPLHF.

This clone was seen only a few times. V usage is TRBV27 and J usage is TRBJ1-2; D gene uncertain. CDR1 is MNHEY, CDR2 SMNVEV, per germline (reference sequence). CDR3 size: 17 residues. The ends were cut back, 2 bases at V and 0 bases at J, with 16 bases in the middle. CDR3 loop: CASSLEGRGGSNYGYTF. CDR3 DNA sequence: TGTGCCAGCAGTTTAGAAGGCAGAGGTGGATCTAACTATGGCTACACCTTC.

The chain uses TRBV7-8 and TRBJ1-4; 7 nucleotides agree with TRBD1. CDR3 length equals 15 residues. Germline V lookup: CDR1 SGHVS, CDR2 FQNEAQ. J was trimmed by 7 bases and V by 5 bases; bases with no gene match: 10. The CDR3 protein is CASSPTTGTGEKLFF. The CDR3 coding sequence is TGTGCCAGCAGCCCCACGACAGGGACTGGTGAAAAACTGTTTTTT. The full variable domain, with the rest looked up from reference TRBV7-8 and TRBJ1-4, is GAGVSQSPRYKVAKRGQDVALRCDPISGHVSLFWYQQALGQGPEFLTYFQNEAQLDKSGLPSDRFFAERPEGSVSTLKIQRTQQEDSAVYLCASSPTTGTGEKLFFGSGTQLSVL.

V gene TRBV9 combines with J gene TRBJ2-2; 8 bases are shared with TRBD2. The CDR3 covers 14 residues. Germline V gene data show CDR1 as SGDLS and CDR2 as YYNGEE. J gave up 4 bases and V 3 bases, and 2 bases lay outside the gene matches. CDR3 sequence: CASSAGGLTGELFF. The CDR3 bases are TGTGCCAGCAGCGCGGGGGGGCTCACCGGGGAGCTGTTTTTT.

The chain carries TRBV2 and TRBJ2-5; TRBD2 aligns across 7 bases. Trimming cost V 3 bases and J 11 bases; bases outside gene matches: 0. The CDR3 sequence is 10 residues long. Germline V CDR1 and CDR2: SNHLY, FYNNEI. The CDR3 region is CASSEGGQYF. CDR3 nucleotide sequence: TGTGCCAGCAGTGAGGGGGGGCAGTACTTC. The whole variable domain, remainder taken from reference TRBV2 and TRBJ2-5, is EPEVTQTPSHQVTQMGQEVILRCVPISNHLYFYWYRQILGQKVEFLVSFYNNEISEKSEIFDDQFSVERPDGSNFTLKIRSTKLEDSAMYFCASSEGGQYFGPGTRLLVL.

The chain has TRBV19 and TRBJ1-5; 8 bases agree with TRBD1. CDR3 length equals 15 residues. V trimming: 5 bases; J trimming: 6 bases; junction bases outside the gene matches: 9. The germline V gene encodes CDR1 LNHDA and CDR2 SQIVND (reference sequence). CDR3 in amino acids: CASSPGQAAAQPQHF. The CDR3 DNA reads TGTGCCAGTAGTCCGGGACAGGCCGCAGCTCAGCCCCAGCATTTT.